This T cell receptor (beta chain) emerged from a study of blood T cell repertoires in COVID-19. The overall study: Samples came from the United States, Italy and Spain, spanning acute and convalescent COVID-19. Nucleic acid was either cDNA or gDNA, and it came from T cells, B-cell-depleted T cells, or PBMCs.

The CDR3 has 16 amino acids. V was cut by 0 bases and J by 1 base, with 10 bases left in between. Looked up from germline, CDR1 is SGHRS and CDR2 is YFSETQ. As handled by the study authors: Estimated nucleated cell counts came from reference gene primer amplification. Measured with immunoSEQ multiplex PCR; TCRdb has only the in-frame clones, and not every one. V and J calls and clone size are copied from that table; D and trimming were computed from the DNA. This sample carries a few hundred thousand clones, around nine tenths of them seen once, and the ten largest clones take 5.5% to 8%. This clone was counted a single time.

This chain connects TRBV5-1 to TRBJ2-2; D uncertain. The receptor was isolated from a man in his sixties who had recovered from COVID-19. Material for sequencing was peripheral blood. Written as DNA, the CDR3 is TGCGCCAGCAGCTTGGGCTTTACAGAGAACACCGGGGAGCTGTTTTTT. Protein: CASSLGFTENTGELFF.